Below, 29 T cell receptor beta chains from the same sample are listed, as sequenced in a study of cytomegalovirus exposure and HLA in healthy donors. PCR amplification relied on 60 Vbeta primers (plus 13 Jbeta primers). Repertoires were generated with immunoSEQ multiplex PCR, while TCRdb's copy carries only in-frame clones and drops some. The sample has approximately 150,000 clones, 65% to 70% seen once. Sequencing was performed on PBMCs. The receptors here all came from a man aged 25 to 40 in good health and CMV-seropositive.

This clone appeared a few times. The chain has TRBV5-1 and TRBJ1-1; TRBD1 matches 7 bases. The CDR3 totals 15 residues. CDR1 SGHRS and CDR2 YFSETQ come from the germline V gene. J lost 6 bases, V lost 4 bases, and 12 bases had no gene match. CDR3 nucleotide sequence: TGCGCCAGCAGCCTTGGTCCAGGGGGAATGGCTGAAGCTTTCTTT. This encodes CASSLGPGGMAEAFF.

The V and J genes are TRBV9 and TRBJ2-2; D gene ambiguous. CDR3 length: 16 residues. The V gene lost 0 bases and the J gene lost 0 bases, with 9 bases spanning the gap. Looked up from germline, CDR1 is SGDLS and CDR2 is YYNGEE. This CDR3 reads CASSVAVYSNTGELFF. DNA for the CDR3: TGTGCCAGCAGCGTAGCGGTGTACTCGAACACCGGGGAGCTGTTTTTT.

V usage is TRBV5-5 and J usage is TRBJ2-7; D is ambiguous. CDR1 and CDR2 (germline): SGHKS, YYEKEE (reference sequence). Trimming pared 0 bases from V and 3 bases from J, leaving 10 bases between. The CDR3 runs 14 residues. The CDR3 nucleotides read TGTGCCAGCAGCTTGGGTGAGATTCTCTACGAGCAGTACTTC. This translates into CASSLGEILYEQYF. Together with reference TRBV5-5 and TRBJ2-7, the CDR3 gives the full variable domain: DAGVTQSPTHLIKTRGQQVTLRCSPISGHKSVSWYQQVLGQGPQFIFQYYEKEERGRGNFPDRFSARQFPNYSSELNVNALLLGDSALYLCASSLGEILYEQYFGPGTRLTVT.

This chain joins TRBV15 and TRBJ1-5; possible D gene TRBD1, 5 bases. Germline CDR1 LNHNV, CDR2 YYDKDF (reference sequence). The V end lost 5 bases, the J end lost 0 bases, and 14 bases lay between the germline ends. The CDR3 sequence is 16 residues long. For the CDR3, the DNA is TGTGCCACCAGCGAAGGGGAACGACTTAGCAATCAGCCCCAGCATTTT. It translates to CATSEGERLSNQPQHF.

The chain recombines TRBV6-5 with TRBJ1-2; 8 bases match TRBD1. V lost 4 bases to trimming and J lost 6 bases; unmatched junction nucleotides: 10. CDR1 MNHEY and CDR2 SVGAGI come from the germline V gene. The CDR3 runs to 15 residues. The CDR3 loop reads CASSSEPDREDGYTF. The DNA for the CDR3 is TGTGCCAGCAGTTCTGAACCGGACAGGGAGGATGGCTACACCTTC.

V usage is TRBV6-5 and J usage is TRBJ2-7; D may be TRBD2 (5 bases). The CDR3 runs 14 residues. V shed 6 bases and J shed 3 bases, with 15 bases lying between them. CDR1 and CDR2 (germline): MNHEY, SVGAGI. Here the CDR3 reads CASRPGLLHYEQYF. The DNA for the CDR3 is TGTGCCAGCAGACCAGGACTGCTACACTACGAGCAGTACTTC.

The chain couples TRBV19 to TRBJ1-4; possible D gene TRBD1, 5 bases. Germline loops: CDR1 LNHDA, CDR2 SQIVND (reference sequence). Trimming stripped 7 bases from V and 10 bases from J, with 16 bases between. The CDR3 loop spans 13 amino acids. CDR3 sequence (DNA): TGTGCCAGTATTACTTCGGGGGGGGGAAAACTGTTTTTT. Amino acid sequence: CASITSGGGKLFF.

The CDR3 DNA reads as TGTGCCAGCAGAAAGACAGGGGTAAGAGAAAAACTGTTTTTT. Translation gives CASRKTGVREKLFF. The chain links TRBV28 to TRBJ1-4, with TRBD1 matching 8 bases. This CDR3 has 14 amino acids. Per germline, CDR1 MDHEN and CDR2 SYDVKM. V was clipped by 6 bases and J by 8 bases; unmatched bases: 8. The variable domain in full, completed from reference TRBV28 and TRBJ1-4, reads DVKVTQSSRYLVKRTGEKVFLECVQDMDHENMFWYRQDPGLGLRLIYFSYDVKMKEKGDIPEGYSVSREKKERFSLILESASTNQTSMYLCASRKTGVREKLFFGSGTQLSVL.

DNA of the CDR3: TGCGCCAGCAGTATGTTCGTGTACCAAGAGACCCAGTACTTC. Its translation: CASSMFVYQETQYF. The J gene is TRBJ2-5, the V gene TRBV10-2; no reliable D call. Trimming cost V 5 bases and J 0 bases, with 10 bases left between them. Per the germline V gene, CDR1 is WSHSY and CDR2 is SAAADI. CDR3 length: 14 amino acids.

This clone was picked up one time. This chain links TRBV6-5 with TRBJ2-5; D is possibly TRBD2 (7 bases). V was clipped by 8 bases and J by 5 bases, with 15 bases between them. There are 13 residues in the CDR3. Germline CDR1 reads MNHEY; CDR2 reads SVGAGI. CDR3 residues: CASGWGGTETQYF. For the CDR3, the DNA is TGTGCCAGCGGCTGGGGGGGCACGGAGACCCAGTACTTC.

In its sample, this clone was seen a few times. The rearrangement links TRBV6-1 to TRBJ2-7; no firm D call. CDR3 length: 15 residues. Trimming pared 2 bases from V and 0 bases from J, leaving 11 bases between. Germline V gene sequence: CDR1 MNHNS, CDR2 SASEGT. CDR3 nucleotides: TGTGCCAGCAGTGAAATAACTACAAGCTCCTACGAGCAGTACTTC. Its translation: CASSEITTSSYEQYF.

Here the CDR3 DNA reads TGCGCCAGCAGCCAAGATCAGGTTGTTAGGGGCTACACCTTC. Translated: CASSQDQVVRGYTF. V and J are TRBV4-1 and TRBJ1-2; D uncertain. The germline V gene encodes CDR1 MGHRA and CDR2 YSYEKL. Trimming took 0 bases from V and 8 from J, leaving 13 bases between them. CDR3 length: 14 residues.

This chain links TRBV14 with TRBJ2-7; D is unclear. CDR1 and CDR2 from the germline V gene are SGHDN and FVKESK. The CDR3 is 11 residues long. V was pared by 4 bases and J by 3 bases, with 4 bases between. CDR3 sequence reads: CASSPGYEQYF. CDR3 nucleotide sequence: TGTGCCAGCAGCCCAGGCTACGAGCAGTACTTC.

The J gene is TRBJ1-2, the V gene TRBV11-3; tentative D call: TRBD1 (5 bases). The germline V gene has CDR1 SGHNT and CDR2 YENEEA. V was shortened by 7 bases and J by 4 bases, with 13 bases between the two germline ends. The CDR3 runs to 13 residues. CDR3 bases: TGTGCCAGCACCGCACGGGGGACCTATGGCTACACCTTC. Protein: CASTARGTYGYTF.

The J gene is TRBJ2-3, the V gene TRBV5-6; D is ambiguous. Trimming took 5 bases from V and 1 from J, leaving 8 bases between them. The CDR3 runs 13 residues. Germline V CDR1 and CDR2: SGHDT, YYEEEE. CDR3 region: CASRNLGTDTQYF. CDR3 sequence (DNA): TGTGCCAGCAGAAACCTAGGCACAGATACGCAGTATTTT.

The rearrangement uses TRBV30 and TRBJ1-1; possibly TRBD1 for D (5 bases). Germline V gene sequence: CDR1 GTSNPN, CDR2 SVGIG (reference sequence). There are 11 residues in the CDR3. V was trimmed by 0 bases and J by 10 bases, leaving 9 bases between them. The CDR3 nucleotides are TGTGCCTGGAGTGTACCGACAGCAGCTTTCTTT. This translates into CAWSVPTAAFF.

Only a few counts were recorded for this clone. The genes are TRBV6-1 and TRBJ1-4, with 9 bases that match TRBD1. Germline loops: CDR1 MNHNS, CDR2 SASEGT. The CDR3 extends over 15 amino acids. V was pared by 4 bases and J by 5 bases, with 5 bases of the junction left unmatched. The CDR3 spells CASSGGQGLNEKLFF. In nucleotides, the CDR3 is TGTGCCAGCAGTGGGGGACAGGGTTTAAATGAAAAACTGTTTTTT.

This clone was observed a handful of times. The chain joins TRBV27 to TRBJ2-7; perhaps TRBD1 as D (5 bases). Trimming took 3 bases from V and 0 from J, leaving 9 bases between them. This CDR3 comprises 14 residues. Per the germline V gene, CDR1 is MNHEY and CDR2 is SMNVEV (reference sequence). For the CDR3, the DNA is TGTGCCAGCAGTTTCGCAGGGCCCTCCTACGAGCAGTACTTC. Protein sequence: CASSFAGPSYEQYF.

The chain recombines TRBV19 with TRBJ2-2; D is possibly TRBD1 (5 bases). Trimming cost V 3 bases and J 6 bases, with 14 bases left between them. The CDR3 loop spans 15 amino acids. Germline loops: CDR1 LNHDA, CDR2 SQIVND (reference sequence). In DNA form, the CDR3 reads TGTGCCAGTAGTATCAGGGATCGAGGCGCCGGGGAGCTGTTTTTT. It translates to CASSIRDRGAGELFF. The full variable domain, with the rest looked up from reference TRBV19 and TRBJ2-2, is DGGITQSPKYLFRKEGQNVTLSCEQNLNHDAMYWYRQDPGQGLRLIYYSQIVNDFQKGDIAEGYSVSREKKESFPLTVTSAQKNPTAFYLCASSIRDRGAGELFFGEGSRLTVL.

This clone was counted only a few times. This rearrangement joins TRBV5-1 to TRBJ2-6, with D unresolved. Deletions cut 0 bases from V and 2 bases from J, with 3 bases between. In germline, CDR1 is SGHRS, CDR2 YFSETQ. The CDR3 has 14 residues. In DNA form, the CDR3 reads TGCGCCAGCAGCTTGGATACTGGGGCCAACGTCCTGACTTTC. Its translation: CASSLDTGANVLTF.

The J gene is TRBJ1-1, the V gene TRBV18; 8 bases align to TRBD1. CDR3 length: 14 residues. V shed 3 bases, J shed 3 bases, and the junction held 3 bases outside the gene matches. Germline values: CDR1 KGHSH, CDR2 LQKENI. The CDR3, as DNA: TGTGCCAGCTCACCTCAGGACAGGGACACTGAAGCTTTCTTT. The encoded protein is CASSPQDRDTEAFF.

The chain recombines TRBV4-1 with TRBJ1-5, with D unresolved. Trimming shortened V by 4 bases and J by 2 bases, and 21 bases separated the two germline ends. Germline CDR1 and CDR2: MGHRA and YSYEKL. This CDR3 is built from 18 residues. The CDR3 coding sequence is TGCGCCAGCAGCCCTGTGCTAGGGCAGGTGGGAGGCAATCAGCCCCAGCATTTT. It yields the protein CASSPVLGQVGGNQPQHF.

The chain employs TRBV7-6 and TRBJ2-7, with TRBD2 identical over 13 bases. With V trimmed by 5 bases and J by 4 bases, 11 bases remained unmatched. Germline V gene data show CDR1 as SGHVS and CDR2 as FNYEAQ. The CDR3 sequence is 17 residues long. The DNA for the CDR3 is TGTGCCAGCAGCGTCGGACTAGCGGGAGATAATAGATACGAGCAGTACTTC. This gives the protein CASSVGLAGDNRYEQYF. The complete variable domain, with remaining parts taken from reference TRBV7-6 and TRBJ2-7, reads GAGVSQSPRYKVTKRGQDVALRCDPISGHVSLYWYRQALGQGPEFLTYFNYEAQQDKSGLPNDRFSAERPEGSISTLTIQRTEQRDSAMYRCASSVGLAGDNRYEQYFGPGTRLTVT.

V and J are TRBV6-1 and TRBJ2-7, with D perhaps TRBD1 (5 bases). Looked up from germline, CDR1 is MNHNS and CDR2 is SASEGT. V was shortened by 1 base and J by 6 bases, with 10 bases between the two germline ends. The CDR3 is 13 amino acids. CDR3 region: CASSEEPRAEQYF. DNA of the CDR3: TGTGCCAGCAGTGAAGAGCCCAGGGCCGAGCAGTACTTC.

The rearrangement links TRBV5-4 to TRBJ1-1; D ambiguous. The CDR3 spans 12 residues. Germline assignment: CDR1 SGHNT and CDR2 YYREEE (reference sequence). Trimming cost V 1 base and J 7 bases, with 8 bases left between them. Here the CDR3 DNA reads TGTGCCAGCAGCTTGAGAGGGTTTGAAGCTTTCTTT. Translated: CASSLRGFEAFF.

In its sample, this clone was seen a few times. The genes are TRBV4-2 and TRBJ2-5, with 7 bases identical to TRBD2. The J call is doubtful: the DNA matches TRBJ2-7 better. This CDR3 region has 16 residues. From germline, CDR1 is LGHNA and CDR2 YNFKEQ. CDR3: CASSQVPAGSSYEQYF. The CDR3 DNA is TGTGCCAGCAGCCAAGTTCCAGCGGGAAGCTCCTACGAGCAGTACTTC.

The chain links TRBV19 to TRBJ2-7, with 7 bases matching TRBD1. Germline CDR1 is LNHDA and CDR2 is SQIVND (reference sequence). Trimming removed 1 base from V and 4 bases from J; junction bases left unmatched: 7. The CDR3 length is 15 residues. CDR3 sequence (DNA): TGTGCCAGTAGTATAGCTGAGGGGGCGGTTTACGAGCAGTACTTC. Its protein is CASSIAEGAVYEQYF.

This clone was counted between two and nine times. The chain has TRBV5-1 and TRBJ1-2; 8 bases align to TRBD1. CDR1 and CDR2 (germline): SGHRS, YFSETQ. V lost 5 bases to trimming and J lost 2 bases; unmatched junction nucleotides: 2. The CDR3 is 13 amino acids. CDR3 sequence reads: CASRRQGNYGYTF. CDR3 bases: TGCGCCAGCAGAAGACAGGGGAACTATGGCTACACCTTC.

The rearrangement joins TRBV6-5 to TRBJ2-3; D ambiguous. Germline V lookup: CDR1 MNHEY, CDR2 SVGAGI. The V and J ends lost 4 bases and 5 bases respectively, with 4 bases between them. The CDR3 has 11 amino acids. CDR3 residues: CASSFGDTQYF. The CDR3 DNA reads as TGTGCCAGCAGTTTCGGAGATACGCAGTATTTT.